These 19 T cell receptor beta chains were sequenced from one sample in a study of OX40 agonist ivuxolimab in advanced cancers. Sequenced by immunoSEQ multiplex PCR; TCRdb stores in-frame clones only, minus some. The sample records about 74,000 clones, about 84% being singletons. Sample: CD4+ or CD8+ T cells sorted from blood, taken in a trial of the OX40 agonist ivuxolimab. Receptors originate from an adult with an advanced solid tumor such as melanoma, head and neck, liver or kidney cancer.

The gene calls are TRBV5-4 and TRBJ1-4, with 7 positions matching TRBD1. Trimming cost V 4 bases and J 5 bases; bases outside gene matches: 5. The V gene's germline CDR1 is SGHNT and CDR2 YYREEE (reference sequence). This CDR3 contains 14 residues. This chain's CDR3 is CASSRDSRNEKLFF. The CDR3 coding sequence is TGTGCCAGCAGCCGGGACAGCCGAAATGAAAAACTGTTTTTT.

The V gene is TRBV10-3, the J gene TRBJ2-7; 8 nucleotides match TRBD2. Trimming at V came to 5 bases and at J to 3 bases, leaving 3 bases not matched to a gene. There are 13 residues in the CDR3. Germline CDR1 and CDR2: ENHRY and SYGVKD. The CDR3 reads CAISPGLVYEQYF. CDR3 in DNA: TGTGCCATCAGTCCGGGACTAGTCTACGAGCAGTACTTC.

The table lists this clone with a few counts. CDR3 in DNA: TGTGCCAGCAGGGAGCTAGCGGGGGGCGCTACTGAGCAGTTCTTC. As protein: CASRELAGGATEQFF. J is TRBJ2-1 and V is TRBV6-1; 11 bases fit TRBD2. There are 15 residues in the CDR3. Germline assignment: CDR1 MNHNS and CDR2 SASEGT. V was clipped by 6 bases and J by 9 bases; unmatched bases: 10.

CDR3 protein: CASSLGQGEETQYF. CDR3 DNA: TGTGCCAGCAGCTTGGGACAGGGGGAAGAGACCCAGTACTTC. The chain uses TRBV5-5 and TRBJ2-5; 9 nucleotides line up with TRBD1. The CDR3 is 14 amino acids. Germline trimming cut 0 bases from V and 3 bases from J; bases unmatched to any gene: 0. Germline lookup yields CDR1 SGHKS and CDR2 YYEKEE (reference sequence).

This clone was seen just once. V and J are TRBV5-8 and TRBJ2-7, with D unresolved. The CDR3 sequence is 13 residues long. The ends were cut back, 4 bases at V and 2 bases at J, with 10 bases in the middle. Germline V CDR1 and CDR2: SGHTS, YDEGEE. The CDR3 spells CASSHGAAYEQYF. The CDR3 DNA reads TGTGCCAGCAGCCACGGCGCGGCCTACGAGCAGTACTTC.

The table lists this clone with a count of one. V and J are TRBV10-1 and TRBJ2-1, with TRBD2 identical over 12 bases. This CDR3 is built from 15 residues. The germline gives CDR1 WNHNN, CDR2 SYGVQD (reference sequence). V gave up 0 bases and J gave up 9 bases; unmatched junction bases: 3. The CDR3 DNA is TGCGCCAGCAGTGAGTCAACTAGCGGGGGGCTTGAGCAGTTCTTC. This translates into CASSESTSGGLEQFF.

V is TRBV5-4 and J is TRBJ2-2; tentatively, D is TRBD1 or TRBD2 (6 bases each). Germline CDR1 SGHNT, CDR2 YYREEE (reference sequence). Trimming stripped 4 bases from V and 0 bases from J, with 13 bases between. CDR3 size: 16 residues. CDR3 protein: CASSTGGSANTGELFF. CDR3 bases: TGTGCCAGCAGCACCGGGGGCAGCGCGAACACCGGGGAGCTGTTTTTT. The full variable domain, in which reference TRBV5-4 and TRBJ2-2 provide the parts outside the CDR3, is ETGVTQSPTHLIKTRGQQVTLRCSSQSGHNTVSWYQQALGQGPQFIFQYYREEENGRGNFPPRFSGLQFPNYSSELNVNALELDDSALYLCASSTGGSANTGELFFGEGSRLTVL.

This chain links TRBV10-1 with TRBJ2-3; D tentatively fits TRBD1 or TRBD2 (6 bases each). The CDR3 has 15 amino acids. Trimming cost V 8 bases and J 3 bases, with 18 bases left between them. CDR1 is WNHNN, CDR2 SYGVQD, per germline (reference sequence). CDR3 residues: CASSGGTGRTDTQYF. The CDR3 nucleotides are TGCGCCAGCTCAGGCGGAACAGGGAGGACAGATACGCAGTATTTT.

The J gene is TRBJ2-2, the V gene TRBV5-1, with a weak D call TRBD2 (6 bases). The length of the CDR3 is 15 residues. From germline, CDR1 is SGHRS and CDR2 YFSETQ. The V gene lost 0 bases and the J gene lost 0 bases, with 6 bases spanning the gap. The CDR3 sequence is CASSLGLANTGELFF. CDR3 nucleotides: TGCGCCAGCAGCTTGGGACTAGCGAACACCGGGGAGCTGTTTTTT.

The CDR3 spells CASSREGRSSPLHF. The CDR3 coding sequence is TGTGCCAGCAGCCGAGAAGGTCGCAGTTCACCCCTCCACTTT. The rearrangement uses TRBV14 and TRBJ1-6, with no clear D. Looked up from germline, CDR1 is SGHDN and CDR2 is FVKESK. Trimming took 4 bases from V and 9 from J, leaving 13 bases between them. CDR3 length equals 14 residues.

V gene TRBV27 combines with J gene TRBJ1-5, with a possible D match to TRBD1 (6 bases). Trimming removed 6 bases at V and 5 bases at J, with 17 bases between. The CDR3 runs to 15 residues. Germline CDR1 and CDR2: MNHEY and SMNVEV (reference sequence). The CDR3 coding sequence is TGTGCCAGCAGCCCGCGGGGGGCGAGCGATCAGCCCCAGCATTTT. It translates to CASSPRGASDQPQHF.

The chain has TRBV4-1 and TRBJ2-3; TRBD1 agrees at 8 bases. J lost 3 bases, V lost 5 bases, and 7 bases had no gene match. This CDR3 has 15 amino acids. The germline gives CDR1 MGHRA, CDR2 YSYEKL. CDR3: CASSFGQGKTDTQYF. The CDR3 DNA is TGCGCCAGCAGCTTTGGACAGGGCAAAACAGATACGCAGTATTTT.

This sequence joins TRBV6-5 and TRBJ2-7; possible D gene TRBD1, 5 bases. This CDR3 has 13 amino acids. Trimming left V 7 bases short and J 3 bases short, with 13 bases between. Germline V lookup: CDR1 MNHEY, CDR2 SVGAGI. The CDR3 nucleotides read TGTGCCAGCACTACAGGTGACTTCTACGAGCAGTACTTC. It translates to CASTTGDFYEQYF.

The chain uses TRBV7-6 and TRBJ1-5, with a weak D call TRBD1 (5 bases). The CDR3 sequence is 15 residues long. V lost 2 bases and J 3 bases, leaving 11 bases between the germline ends. Germline CDR1 is SGHVS and CDR2 is FNYEAQ. CDR3 loop: CASSLNQGANQPQHF. The CDR3 DNA reads as TGTGCCAGCAGCTTAAATCAGGGCGCCAATCAGCCCCAGCATTTT. Supplemented by reference TRBV7-6 and TRBJ1-5, the full variable domain reads GAGVSQSPRYKVTKRGQDVALRCDPISGHVSLYWYRQALGQGPEFLTYFNYEAQQDKSGLPNDRFSAERPEGSISTLTIQRTEQRDSAMYRCASSLNQGANQPQHFGDGTRLSIL.

This clone was counted a few times. This chain uses TRBV4-1 with TRBJ2-7, with a tentative D call TRBD2 (6 bases). The CDR3 has 16 residues. CDR1 and CDR2 (germline): MGHRA, YSYEKL. The V end was cut by 0 bases, the J end by 2 bases, with 14 bases between. CDR3 in DNA: TGCGCCAGCAGCCAAGATAAGGGACTGGGTCCCTACGAGCAGTACTTC. It encodes CASSQDKGLGPYEQYF.

The chain joins TRBV9 to TRBJ2-7, with TRBD2 matching 7 bases. Trimming at V came to 4 bases and at J to 2 bases, leaving 12 bases not matched to a gene. Germline loops: CDR1 SGDLS, CDR2 YYNGEE. The CDR3 runs 16 residues. In DNA form, the CDR3 reads TGTGCCAGCAGCCCTATCGAGGGCGGGGGAACCTACGAGCAGTACTTC. Translation: CASSPIEGGGTYEQYF.

The chain recombines TRBV11-2 with TRBJ1-1; possible D gene TRBD1, 6 bases. This CDR3 contains 14 residues. The germline CDR1 and CDR2 sequences are SGHAT and FQNNGV. V lost 3 bases and J lost 1, with 9 bases in between. DNA for the CDR3: TGTGCCAGCAGCTTTGGGGGCTGGAACACTGAAGCTTTCTTT. Amino acid sequence: CASSFGGWNTEAFF.

This rearrangement joins TRBV2 to TRBJ1-6; weak D call: TRBD1 (5 bases). Germline CDR1 and CDR2: SNHLY and FYNNEI. The CDR3 has 19 residues. V gave up 2 bases and J gave up 0 bases, with 17 bases separating them. This chain's CDR3 is CASSEHTGDPRSYNSPLHF. DNA of the CDR3: TGTGCCAGCAGTGAACACACCGGGGACCCGCGCTCCTATAATTCACCCCTCCACTTT.

The chain recombines TRBV29-1 with TRBJ2-3; D is perhaps TRBD1 (6 bases). This CDR3 contains 15 residues. Germline V gene sequence: CDR1 SQVTM, CDR2 ANQGSEA. Trimming removed 7 bases from V and 0 bases from J, with 17 bases in between. Here the CDR3 DNA reads TGCAGCGCCGTCGACAGGTCGTATAGCACAGATACGCAGTATTTT. It is translated as CSAVDRSYSTDTQYF.